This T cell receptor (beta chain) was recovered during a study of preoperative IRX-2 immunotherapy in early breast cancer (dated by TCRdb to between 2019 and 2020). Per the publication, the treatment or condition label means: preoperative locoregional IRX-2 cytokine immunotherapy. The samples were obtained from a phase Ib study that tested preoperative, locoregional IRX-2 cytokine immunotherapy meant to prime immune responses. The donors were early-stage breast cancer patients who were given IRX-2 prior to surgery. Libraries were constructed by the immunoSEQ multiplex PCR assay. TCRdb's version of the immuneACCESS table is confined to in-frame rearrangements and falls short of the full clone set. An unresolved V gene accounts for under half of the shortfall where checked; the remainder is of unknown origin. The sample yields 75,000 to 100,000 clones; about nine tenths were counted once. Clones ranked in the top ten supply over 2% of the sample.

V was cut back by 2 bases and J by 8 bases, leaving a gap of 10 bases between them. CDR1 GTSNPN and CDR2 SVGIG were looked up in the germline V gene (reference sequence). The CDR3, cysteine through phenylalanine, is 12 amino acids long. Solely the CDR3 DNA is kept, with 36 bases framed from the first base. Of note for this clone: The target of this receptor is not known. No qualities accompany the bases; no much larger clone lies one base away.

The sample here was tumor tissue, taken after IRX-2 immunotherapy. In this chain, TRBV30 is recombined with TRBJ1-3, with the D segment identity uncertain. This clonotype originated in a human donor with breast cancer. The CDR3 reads CAWSSYGDTIYF. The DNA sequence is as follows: TGTGCCTGGAGTTCCTACGGGGACACCATATATTTT.